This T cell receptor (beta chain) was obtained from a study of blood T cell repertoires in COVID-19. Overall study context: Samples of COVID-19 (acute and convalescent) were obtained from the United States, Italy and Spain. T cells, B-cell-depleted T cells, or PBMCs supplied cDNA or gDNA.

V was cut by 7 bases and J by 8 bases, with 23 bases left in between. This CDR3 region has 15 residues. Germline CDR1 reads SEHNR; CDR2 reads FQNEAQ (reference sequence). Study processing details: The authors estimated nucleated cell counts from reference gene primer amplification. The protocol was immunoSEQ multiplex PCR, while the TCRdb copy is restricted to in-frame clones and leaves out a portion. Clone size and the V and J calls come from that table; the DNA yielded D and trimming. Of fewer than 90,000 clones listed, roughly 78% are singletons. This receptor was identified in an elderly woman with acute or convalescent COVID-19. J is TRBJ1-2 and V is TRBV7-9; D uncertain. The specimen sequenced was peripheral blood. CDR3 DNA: TGTGCCAGCACCCCGGAGGCACACCCCTTCTTCGGCTACACCTTC. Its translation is CASTPEAHPFFGYTF.